This is a list of T cell receptor beta chains from one sample in a study of T cell repertoires in cytomegalovirus infection. One entry per CDR3 protein, called by TCRdb with MiXCR from the reads. This sample has hundreds of thousands of distinct CDR3 sequences, with approximately 30% found just once. Sequencing used PBMCs. These receptors came from a human donor in good health (CMV status not recorded). Some clones in this sample may be carry-over from other donors' samples. The conserved cysteine and the conserved F or W are not part of the CDR3 here.

v_call: TRBV28; cdr3_aa: ASSFSYRKISNQPQH
v_call: TRBV20-1; cdr3_aa: SARRSGELDTGELF
v_call: TRBV6-6; cdr3_aa: ASSYPRDSAGLAGDFLAKNIQY
v_call: TRBV20-1; cdr3_aa: SAPRVRGGPEAF
v_call: TRBV5-8; cdr3_aa: ASSYYIGGTPEAF
v_call: TRBV27; cdr3_aa: ASTADFTDTQY
v_call: TRBV6-4; cdr3_aa: ASSTGGRSGANVLT
v_call: TRBV6-8; cdr3_aa: DSSFRTDNTGLLF
v_call: TRBV12-3/TRBV12-4; cdr3_aa: ASSLEGGAQNIQY
v_call: TRBV20-1; cdr3_aa: SARGQTGAYEQY
v_call: TRBV28; cdr3_aa: ASRPTGVYGYT
v_call: TRBV4-1; cdr3_aa: ASSQAWGRTDTQY
v_call: TRBV6-1; cdr3_aa: ASSETWTGAGTEAF
v_call: TRBV19; cdr3_aa: IMEANTGELF
v_call: TRBV7-3; cdr3_aa: ASSPEMGNIQY
v_call: TRBV7-2; cdr3_aa: ASSLVGTNYEQY
v_call: TRBV11-2; cdr3_aa: ASSRTAQKSSNYGYT
v_call: TRBV28; cdr3_aa: ASSLQGRRNTIY
v_call: TRBV5-8; cdr3_aa: ASSIGPLGATDTQY
v_call: TRBV14; cdr3_aa: ASSQGLYYGYT
v_call: TRBV11-2; cdr3_aa: ASSLRAFGTGANSGANVLT
v_call: TRBV29-1; cdr3_aa: SVIRWTEAF
v_call: TRBV28; cdr3_aa: GSSRDRVYGYT
v_call: TRBV19; cdr3_aa: ASRGQGYNEQF
v_call: TRBV2; cdr3_aa: ASRPGGGGREAF
v_call: TRBV7-9; cdr3_aa: ASSRALSHYEQY
v_call: TRBV5-4; cdr3_aa: ASSLGPKVSAQH
v_call: TRBV27; cdr3_aa: ATRTGYRTGELF
v_call: TRBV12-3/TRBV12-4; cdr3_aa: ASSSDAGLAWNEQF
v_call: TRBV7-6; cdr3_aa: ASSPSQGGEGDTQY
v_call: TRBV7-2; cdr3_aa: ASSLGKNSNQPQH
v_call: TRBV4-2; cdr3_aa: ASSQGAIAKNIQY
v_call: TRBV7-9; cdr3_aa: ASSWDEYGYT
v_call: TRBV4-3; cdr3_aa: ASSHGGVEPGELF
v_call: TRBV15; cdr3_aa: ATSLDRGVDTQY
v_call: TRBV12-3/TRBV12-4; cdr3_aa: ASSLARLKGDYGYT
v_call: TRBV12-3/TRBV12-4; cdr3_aa: ASAAESGGLRSPLH
v_call: TRBV6-2/TRBV6-3; cdr3_aa: ASSYPLTGPRDGYT
v_call: TRBV7-8; cdr3_aa: ASSPPGRTMTGELF